A selection of T cell receptor beta chains follows, all from one sample in a study of blood T cell repertoires in COVID-19. Here immunoSEQ multiplex PCR was the method, and the copy in TCRdb shows in-frame clones only, minus some. This sample has roughly 17,000 clones; around 86% occur once, and the top ten carry around 14%. The specimen was peripheral blood. The receptor set was obtained from a human donor in a cohort sampled during active COVID-19. CDR3s include the opening cysteine and the closing phenylalanine or tryptophan. D genes are given only for firm matches. Clone size is shown for a subset of rows, as once, few, many or a class of expanded clone.

.	TRBV4-3	TRBD1	TRBJ1-4	TGCGCCAGCAGCCAAGGAGCAGGGGGCAAAAATGAAAAACTGTTTTTT	CASSQGAGGKNEKLFF
.	TRBV24-1	.	TRBJ2-3	TGTGCCACCAGTGATTTGCATGCGGGCACAGATACGCAGTATTTT	CATSDLHAGTDTQYF
.	TRBV5-6	TRBD1	TRBJ1-4	TGTGCCAGCAGCTTGGGCAGGGGGCCTCTGCATAATGAAAAACTGTTTTTT	CASSLGRGPLHNEKLFF
.	TRBV10-2	TRBD1	TRBJ2-7	TGCGCCAGCAGCAGGGGGATGGACGAGCAGTACTTC	CASSRGMDEQYF
.	TRBV19	.	TRBJ2-7	TGTGCCAGTAGTATCACGGCAGCGGCCTACGAGCAGTACTTC	CASSITAAAYEQYF
few	TRBV18	TRBD1	TRBJ1-3	TGTGCCAGCTCACTATCGGGACAGTCTAGCTCTGGAAACACCATATATTTT	CASSLSGQSSSGNTIYF
few	TRBV12-3/TRBV12-4	.	TRBJ2-2	TGTGCCAGCAGTTTCGTCGGGGAGCTGTTTTTT	CASSFVGELFF
.	TRBV20-1	.	TRBJ2-1	TGCAGTGCTACACAGACGATAAAGCAGTTCTTC	CSATQTIKQFF
.	TRBV7-9	TRBD1	TRBJ2-7	TGTGCCAGCAGCCTAGATGAGGCCTGGACAGGGGCTGGTCGGCAGTACTTC	CASSLDEAWTGAGRQYF
.	TRBV5-4	.	TRBJ1-3	TGTGCCAGCAGCTTCCCCCAGGGGTCTGGAAACACCATATATTTT	CASSFPQGSGNTIYF
.	TRBV3-1/TRBV3-2	TRBD2	TRBJ2-3	TGTGCCAGCAGCCCTTTACTAGCGGGGGGGACCACAGATACGCAGTATTTT	CASSPLLAGGTTDTQYF
once	TRBV4-3	TRBD1	TRBJ1-2	TGCGCCAGCAGCCAAGTAAACAGGGGGTGGTTTGGCTACACCTTC	CASSQVNRGWFGYTF
.	TRBV6-5	TRBD1	TRBJ1-5	TGTGCCAGCGCTCCCGGGACAGCAACCGATCAGCCCCAGCATTTT	CASAPGTATDQPQHF
.	TRBV27	TRBD1	TRBJ1-2	TGTGCCAGCAGTTTATCCGGGACAGGGCTTAACTATGGCTACACCTTC	CASSLSGTGLNYGYTF
.	TRBV19	TRBD1	TRBJ2-3	TGTGCCACCTCAGACAGGGGGCGAGGGACAGATACGCAGTATTTT	CATSDRGRGTDTQYF
.	TRBV6-5	.	TRBJ1-2	TGTGCCAGCAGTTACTCGAACAGAAACTATGGCTACACCTTC	CASSYSNRNYGYTF
.	TRBV19	.	TRBJ1-1	TGTGCCAGTAGTATAGGACGGACAGCAGAAGCTTTCTTT	CASSIGRTAEAFF
.	TRBV6-5	.	TRBJ2-2	TGTGCCACGTACAGGGGGGGGTCGGCCGGGGAGCTGTTTTTT	CATYRGGSAGELFF